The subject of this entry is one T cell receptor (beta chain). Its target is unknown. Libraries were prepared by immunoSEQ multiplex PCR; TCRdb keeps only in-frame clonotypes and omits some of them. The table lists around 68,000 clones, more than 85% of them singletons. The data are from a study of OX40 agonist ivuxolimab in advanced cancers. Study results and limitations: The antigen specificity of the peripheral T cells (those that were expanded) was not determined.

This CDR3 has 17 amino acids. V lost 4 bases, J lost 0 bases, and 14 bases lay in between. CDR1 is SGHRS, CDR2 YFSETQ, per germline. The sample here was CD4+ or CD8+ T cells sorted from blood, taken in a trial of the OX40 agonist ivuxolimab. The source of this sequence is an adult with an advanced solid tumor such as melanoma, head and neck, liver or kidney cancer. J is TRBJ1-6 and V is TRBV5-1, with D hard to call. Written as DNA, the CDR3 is TGCGCCAGCAGCGAGGGCCGGGGTGGCTCCTATAATTCACCCCTCCACTTT. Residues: CASSEGRGGSYNSPLHF.